The 6 T cell receptor beta chains in this list originate from one sample, sequenced in a study of T cells expressing NK-cell markers. TCRdb processed the 5' RACE reads again and assigns one entry to each CDR3 protein, with no DNA. The sample table sets out under 200,000 distinct CDR3 sequences. Sequencing was done on a sample of blood T cells: a sorted CD56 or NKG2C T cell subset, CD4+ or CD8+ T cells, or bulk PBMC T cells (not recorded which). The source of these receptors is a woman aged 18 to 69 in good health.

This sequence joins TRBV7-8 and TRBJ1-2; TCRdb proposes TRBD1, but this gene call is untestable without DNA. There are 13 residues in the CDR3. CDR1 SGHVS and CDR2 FQNEAQ come from the germline V gene. The CDR3 region is CASSLVQGVGYTF. Together with reference TRBV7-8 and TRBJ1-2, the CDR3 gives the full variable domain: GAGVSQSPRYKVAKRGQDVALRCDPISGHVSLFWYQQALGQGPEFLTYFQNEAQLDKSGLPSDRFFAERPEGSVSTLKIQRTQQEDSAVYLCASSLVQGVGYTFGSGTRLTVV.

This chain links TRBV11-2 with TRBJ2-7. CDR1 and CDR2 from the germline V gene are SGHAT and FQNNGV. The length of the CDR3 is 12 residues. The CDR3 region is CASSQSGYEQYF.

The rearrangement links TRBV19 to TRBJ2-6; the D call of TRBD2 rests on TCRdb alone, since no DNA is present to check it. The CDR3 consists of 17 residues. Germline assignment: CDR1 LNHDA and CDR2 SQIVND (reference sequence). The CDR3 sequence is CASSIAGSFSGANVLTF.

The chain combines TRBV20-1 with TRBJ1-2; TCRdb proposes TRBD1, but this gene call is untestable without DNA. Germline V gene sequence: CDR1 DFQATT, CDR2 SNEGSKA (reference sequence). The CDR3 is made up of 13 amino acids. The CDR3 spells CSARDPLAYGYTF.

The chain recombines TRBV24-1 with TRBJ2-1; as DNA is missing, the TRBD2 call by TCRdb cannot be tested. The CDR3 has 15 amino acids. The V gene's germline CDR1 is KGHDR and CDR2 SFDVKD. This chain's CDR3 is CATMAAAGGIVEQFF.

CDR3: CASRPSGGFTGELFF. The chain couples TRBV12-3 or TRBV12-4 to TRBJ2-2; TCRdb proposes TRBD2, but this gene call is untestable without DNA. The CDR3 length is 15 residues.